The 24 T cell receptor beta chains reported below all come from one sample, sequenced in a study of blood T cells in healthy people across ages. The use of a sample-barcoded 5' primer and a J-beta primer mix characterized a second PCR of 7 to 11 cycles. Each CDR3 protein gets one entry after TCRdb re-called the 5' RACE reads with MiXCR. Of about 800,000 distinct CDR3 sequences in the sample, roughly 64% were seen once. Sequencing was done on a sample of blood. All receptors come from a man younger than 45 in good health.

This clonotype was detected once. The rearrangement joins TRBV29-1 to TRBJ2-1, with 9 nucleotides matching TRBD1. The CDR3 has 12 amino acids. Germline assignment: CDR1 SQVTM and CDR2 ANQGSEA. V was pared by 4 bases and J by 7 bases, with 2 bases of the junction left unmatched. CDR3 in amino acids: CSVGDRVNEQFF. CDR3 sequence (DNA): TGCAGCGTTGGGGACAGGGTTAATGAGCAGTTCTTC.

The CDR3 DNA is TGTGCCAGCAGCCAAGAAAGGGACCGAGCGGGGTACTACGAGCAGTACTTC. It specifies CASSQERDRAGYYEQYF. The J gene is TRBJ2-7, the V gene TRBV4-2; 7 bases line up with TRBD2. This CDR3 is 17 amino acids long. Germline V lookup: CDR1 LGHNA, CDR2 YNFKEQ. After removal of 0 bases from V and 3 bases from J, the junction contained 11 bases not matched to a gene.

The gene calls are TRBV12-3 or TRBV12-4 and TRBJ2-7; no clear D. V was trimmed by 4 bases and J by 7 bases, leaving 14 bases between them. The CDR3 runs 13 residues. The CDR3 protein is CASSSPRHTEQYF. CDR3 bases: TGTGCCAGCAGTTCACCAAGACACACAGAGCAGTACTTC.

The rearrangement uses TRBV7-2 and TRBJ1-6, with 7 bases that match TRBD1. The junction had 7 bases not matched to a gene; V was cut back by 7 bases and J by 7 bases. From germline, CDR1 is SGHTA and CDR2 FQGNSA. This CDR3 is 14 amino acids long. The chain's CDR3 is CASTTGTANSPLHF. DNA of the CDR3: TGTGCCAGCACCACCGGGACAGCGAATTCACCCCTCCACTTT.

The chain recombines TRBV20-1 with TRBJ1-4; no reliable D call. The CDR3 extends over 12 amino acids. Germline V CDR1 and CDR2: DFQATT, SNEGSKA (reference sequence). V was clipped by 3 bases and J by 2 bases, with 4 bases between them. The CDR3 region has the DNA TGCAGTGCTAGGGGTACTAATGAAAAACTGTTTTTT. Residues: CSARGTNEKLFF.

The chain recombines TRBV7-6 with TRBJ2-7; 12 positions match TRBD2. Per germline, CDR1 SGHVS and CDR2 FNYEAQ. The CDR3 consists of 18 residues. The junction had 12 bases not matched to a gene; V was cut back by 3 bases and J by 3 bases. The CDR3: CASSLDYPSGRAGYEQYF. The CDR3 DNA reads TGTGCCAGCAGCTTGGACTACCCTAGCGGGAGGGCCGGCTACGAGCAGTACTTC. Supplemented by reference TRBV7-6 and TRBJ2-7, the full variable domain reads GAGVSQSPRYKVTKRGQDVALRCDPISGHVSLYWYRQALGQGPEFLTYFNYEAQQDKSGLPNDRFSAERPEGSISTLTIQRTEQRDSAMYRCASSLDYPSGRAGYEQYFGPGTRLTVT.

This clonotype was detected only a few times. The chain is built from TRBV6-5 and TRBJ2-7, with D perhaps matching TRBD1 (6 bases). The CDR3 loop spans 14 amino acids. Trimming took off 5 bases at V and 0 bases at J, with 11 bases between the two ends. Germline assignment: CDR1 MNHEY and CDR2 SVGAGI. Here the CDR3 DNA reads TGTGCCAGCAGTCGAGGACAGCTCTCCTACGAGCAGTACTTC. Translating gives CASSRGQLSYEQYF.

This chain connects TRBV10-3 to TRBJ1-6, with unresolved D. The germline V gene has CDR1 ENHRY and CDR2 SYGVKD. V was clipped by 2 bases and J by 0 bases, with 5 bases between them. The CDR3 sequence is 15 residues long. CDR3 bases: TGTGCCATCAGTGAGGGGAGCTCCTATAATTCACCCCTCCACTTT. Translated, it gives CAISEGSSYNSPLHF.

The V call is TRBV10-3, the J call TRBJ1-5, with no clear D. In germline, CDR1 is ENHRY, CDR2 SYGVKD. The CDR3 runs to 16 residues. V lost 2 bases and J 7 bases, leaving 18 bases between the germline ends. The DNA of the CDR3 is TGTGCCATCAGTGAGCCCGGGGTCGACCCTGAACAGCCCCAGCATTTT. The encoded protein is CAISEPGVDPEQPQHF.

This rearrangement joins TRBV20-1 to TRBJ2-3; weak D call: TRBD1 (5 bases). Deletions cut 6 bases from V and 1 base from J, with 17 bases between. Germline values: CDR1 DFQATT, CDR2 SNEGSKA (reference sequence). This CDR3 has 15 amino acids. Here the CDR3 reads CSAPPMGHRTDTQYF. DNA for the CDR3: TGCAGTGCCCCTCCGATGGGGCACCGCACAGATACGCAGTATTTT.

This clonotype was counted only a few times. The chain uses TRBV7-2 and TRBJ2-1; D is unresolved. Germline V gene lookup returns CDR1 SGHTA and CDR2 FQGNSA. Trimming pared 1 base from V and 0 bases from J, leaving 7 bases between. This CDR3 spans 15 amino acids. The CDR3 DNA reads TGTGCCAGCAGCTTAGGGTCCTCCTCCTACAATGAGCAGTTCTTC. Protein: CASSLGSSSYNEQFF.

The chain recombines TRBV20-1 with TRBJ2-1; D unresolved. The ends were cut back, 3 bases at V and 4 bases at J, with 13 bases in the middle. Looked up from germline, CDR1 is DFQATT and CDR2 is SNEGSKA (reference sequence). The CDR3 spans 14 residues. The CDR3 region has the DNA TGCAGTGCTAGGACCCCCCAGGAGTACAATGAGCAGTTCTTC. Translation: CSARTPQEYNEQFF.

The J gene is TRBJ2-5, the V gene TRBV3-1; D perhaps matches TRBD1 (7 bases). In germline, CDR1 is LGHDT, CDR2 YNNKEL (reference sequence). The ends were cut back, 7 bases at V and 4 bases at J, with 19 bases in the middle. The CDR3 has 15 amino acids. In DNA, the CDR3 is TGTGCCAGCAACAGGAACAGGGGAGGAGGAGAGACCCAGTACTTC. This translates into CASNRNRGGGETQYF.

This rearrangement joins TRBV4-2 to TRBJ2-1; D perhaps matches TRBD1 (5 bases). Trimming cost V 0 bases and J 9 bases, with 15 bases left between them. CDR3 length equals 15 residues. The germline V gene encodes CDR1 LGHNA and CDR2 YNFKEQ. CDR3 sequence reads: CASSQDWQGKGEQFF. DNA for the CDR3: TGTGCCAGCAGCCAAGATTGGCAGGGTAAAGGTGAGCAGTTCTTC.

This rearrangement joins TRBV29-1 to TRBJ1-2, with D possibly being TRBD1 (5 bases). The CDR3 length is 12 residues. CDR1 SQVTM and CDR2 ANQGSEA come from the germline V gene. V lost 6 bases, J lost 4 bases, and 12 bases lay in between. CDR3 nucleotides: TGCAGCGTCGCGGGACTGCGCTATGGCTACACCTTC. Protein: CSVAGLRYGYTF.

The gene calls are TRBV7-2 and TRBJ2-3; 7 bases map to TRBD2. Germline CDR1 SGHTA, CDR2 FQGNSA. The CDR3 contains 12 residues. V dropped 5 bases and J dropped 7; count of bases not matched to a gene: 3. The CDR3 here is CASSRGLYTQYF. DNA of the CDR3: TGTGCCAGCAGCCGGGGACTATATACGCAGTATTTT.

The chain combines TRBV7-3 with TRBJ2-7; 9 bases are shared with TRBD1. Germline loops: CDR1 SGHTA, CDR2 FQGTGA. The CDR3 covers 14 residues. The V segment lost 4 bases and the J segment 3 bases; nucleotides outside the gene matches: 4. CDR3 coding DNA: TGTGCCAGCAGCTCGGGACAGGGAAACTACGAGCAGTACTTC. As protein: CASSSGQGNYEQYF.

The sample holds one count of this clonotype. V and J are TRBV13 and TRBJ2-3; D remains ambiguous. V lost 5 bases and J 2 bases, leaving 11 bases between the germline ends. CDR3 length equals 14 residues. From germline, CDR1 is PRHDT and CDR2 FYEKMQ (reference sequence). The CDR3 DNA reads TGTGCCAGCAGCATGCGCACCTCCACAGATACGCAGTATTTT. The encoded protein is CASSMRTSTDTQYF.

V is TRBV9 and J is TRBJ1-2, with 9 positions matching TRBD1. From germline, CDR1 is SGDLS and CDR2 YYNGEE. V dropped 3 bases and J dropped 6; count of bases not matched to a gene: 3. CDR3 size: 13 residues. The DNA of the CDR3 is TGTGCCAGCAGCGGTGACAGGGGGGATGGCTACACCTTC. Translated: CASSGDRGDGYTF.

CDR3 DNA sequence: TGTGCTAGTGGTGCCGGGGACCAAGAGACCCAGTACTTC. As protein: CASGAGDQETQYF. The gene calls are TRBV12-5 and TRBJ2-5; tentative D call: TRBD2 (5 bases). The germline V and J ends were trimmed by 5 bases and 0 bases, with 7 bases remaining between them. The CDR3 runs 13 residues. The germline CDR1 and CDR2 sequences are LGHNT and FRNRAP.

This chain links TRBV28 with TRBJ1-1, with a possible D match to TRBD1 (6 bases). Trimming took 7 bases from V and 4 from J, leaving 16 bases between them. The germline CDR1 and CDR2 sequences are MDHEN and SYDVKM. CDR3 length: 14 residues. The CDR3 DNA sequence: TGTGCCAGCAATATAGGGACATTGGCCACTGAAGCTTTCTTT. Translating it yields CASNIGTLATEAFF.

This chain joins TRBV20-1 and TRBJ2-7; D unclear. CDR1 and CDR2 from the germline V gene are DFQATT and SNEGSKA (reference sequence). The CDR3 spans 14 residues. V lost 1 base, J lost 2 bases, and 12 bases lay in between. For the CDR3, the DNA is TGCAGTGCTAGAGGTTATTCGGAGACCTACGAGCAGTACTTC. Amino acid sequence: CSARGYSETYEQYF.

This clonotype has more than one count but fewer than ten. V usage is TRBV29-1 and J usage is TRBJ2-5; a possible D gene is TRBD2 (6 bases). Trimming removed 8 bases from V and 1 base from J, with 11 bases in between. Germline CDR1 and CDR2: SQVTM and ANQGSEA. The CDR3 extends over 12 amino acids. The CDR3 reads CSIGLTQETQYF. CDR3 in DNA: TGCAGCATCGGACTAACCCAAGAGACCCAGTACTTC.

The count of this clonotype is one. The chain uses TRBV20-1 and TRBJ1-5, with no clear D. Trimming cost V 1 base and J 4 bases, with 8 bases left between them. Germline V CDR1 and CDR2: DFQATT, SNEGSKA (reference sequence). This CDR3 spans 13 amino acids. The CDR3 DNA reads as TGCAGTGCTAGAGGAGACTTTAATCAGCCCCAGCATTTT. Amino acid sequence: CSARGDFNQPQHF.